This TCR beta chain was sequenced for a study of blood T cells in healthy people across ages. For the second PCR, which ran for roughly 6 to 12 cycles, a sample-barcoded 5' primer and a J-beta primer mix were used. TCRdb redid the calling of the 5' RACE reads with MiXCR, one entry per CDR3 protein. The sample gives 1.5 million to 1.8 million distinct CDR3 sequences, about 42% of which show up once; over 3.5% is in the top ten. Per the germline V gene, CDR1 is MNHEY and CDR2 is SMNVEV (reference sequence). The CDR3 contains 16 residues. The V and J ends lost 6 bases and 6 bases, in that order; junction bases with no gene match: 5.

The receptor was isolated from a woman between 18 and 30 years old in good health. The sequenced material came from blood. The V and J genes are TRBV27 and TRBJ2-1, with 16 bases identical to TRBD2. CDR3 amino acids: CASRTGTSGRANEQFF. The CDR3 DNA is TGTGCCAGCAGGACCGGGACTAGCGGGAGGGCCAATGAGCAGTTCTTC.